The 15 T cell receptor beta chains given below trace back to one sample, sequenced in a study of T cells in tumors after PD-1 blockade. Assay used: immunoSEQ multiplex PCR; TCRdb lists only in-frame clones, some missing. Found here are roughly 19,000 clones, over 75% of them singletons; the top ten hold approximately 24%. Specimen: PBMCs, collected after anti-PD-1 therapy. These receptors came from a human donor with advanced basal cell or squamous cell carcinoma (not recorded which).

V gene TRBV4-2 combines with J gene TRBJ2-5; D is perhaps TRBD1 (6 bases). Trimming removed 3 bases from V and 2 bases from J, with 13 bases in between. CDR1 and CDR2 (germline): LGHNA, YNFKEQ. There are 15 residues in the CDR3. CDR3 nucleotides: TGTGCCAGCAGCCACTCCCAGGGGTTTCAAGAGACCCAGTACTTC. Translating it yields CASSHSQGFQETQYF.

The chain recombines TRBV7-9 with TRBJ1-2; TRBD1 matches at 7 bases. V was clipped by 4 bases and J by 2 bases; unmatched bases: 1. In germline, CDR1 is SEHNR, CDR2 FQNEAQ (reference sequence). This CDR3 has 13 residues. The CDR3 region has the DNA TGTGCCAGCAGCTGGGGACAGAACTATGGCTACACCTTC. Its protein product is CASSWGQNYGYTF.

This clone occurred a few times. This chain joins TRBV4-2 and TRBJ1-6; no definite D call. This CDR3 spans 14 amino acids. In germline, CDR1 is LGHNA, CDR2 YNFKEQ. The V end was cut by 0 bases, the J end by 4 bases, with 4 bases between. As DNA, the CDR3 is TGTGCCAGCAGCCAAGAAAAGTATAATTCACCCCTCCACTTT. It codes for CASSQEKYNSPLHF.

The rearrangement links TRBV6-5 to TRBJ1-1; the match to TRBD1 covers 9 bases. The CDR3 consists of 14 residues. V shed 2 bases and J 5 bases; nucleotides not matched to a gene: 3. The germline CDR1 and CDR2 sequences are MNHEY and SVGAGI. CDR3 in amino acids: CASSYADRGTEAFF. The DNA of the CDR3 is TGTGCCAGCAGTTACGCCGACAGGGGGACTGAAGCTTTCTTT.

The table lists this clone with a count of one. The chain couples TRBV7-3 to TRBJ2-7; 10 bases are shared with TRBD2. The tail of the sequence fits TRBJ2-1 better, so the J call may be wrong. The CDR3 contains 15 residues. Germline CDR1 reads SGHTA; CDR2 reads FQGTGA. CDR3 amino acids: CASSFGLAVNNEQFF. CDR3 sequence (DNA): TGTGCCAGCAGCTTTGGACTAGCGGTGAACAATGAGCAGTTCTTC.

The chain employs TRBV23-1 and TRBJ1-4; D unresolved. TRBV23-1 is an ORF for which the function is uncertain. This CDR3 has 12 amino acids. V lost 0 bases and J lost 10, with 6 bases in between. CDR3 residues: CASSQSAGKLFF. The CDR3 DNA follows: TGCGCCAGCAGTCAATCTGCTGGAAAACTGTTTTTT.

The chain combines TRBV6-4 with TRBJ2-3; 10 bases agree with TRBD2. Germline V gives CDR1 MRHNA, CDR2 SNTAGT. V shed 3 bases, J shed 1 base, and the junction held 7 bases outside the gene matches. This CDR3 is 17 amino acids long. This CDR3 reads CASSEDPSGGGTDTQYF. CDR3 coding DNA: TGTGCCAGCAGTGAAGATCCGAGCGGGGGGGGCACAGATACGCAGTATTTT.

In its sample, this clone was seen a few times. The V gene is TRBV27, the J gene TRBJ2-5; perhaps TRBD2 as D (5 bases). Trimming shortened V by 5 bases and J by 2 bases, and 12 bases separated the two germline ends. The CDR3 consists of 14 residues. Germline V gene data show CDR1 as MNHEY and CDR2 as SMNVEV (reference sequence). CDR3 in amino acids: CASSEGISQETQYF. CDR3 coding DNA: TGTGCCAGCAGTGAGGGTATCTCTCAAGAGACCCAGTACTTC.

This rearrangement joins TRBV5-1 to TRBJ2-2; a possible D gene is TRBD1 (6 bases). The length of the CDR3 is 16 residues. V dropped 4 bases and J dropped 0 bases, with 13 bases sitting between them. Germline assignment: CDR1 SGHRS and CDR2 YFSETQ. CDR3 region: CASSATGTPNTGELFF. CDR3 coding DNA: TGCGCCAGCAGCGCGACCGGGACACCGAACACCGGGGAGCTGTTTTTT.

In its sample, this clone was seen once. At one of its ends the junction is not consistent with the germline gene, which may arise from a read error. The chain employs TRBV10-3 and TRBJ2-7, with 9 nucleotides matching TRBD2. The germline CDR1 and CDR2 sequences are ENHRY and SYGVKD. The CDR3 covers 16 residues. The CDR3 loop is CPTPDVVAGVPNEQYF. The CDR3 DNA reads TGCCCAACGCCTGACGTGGTAGCGGGAGTCCCAAACGAGCAGTACTTC.

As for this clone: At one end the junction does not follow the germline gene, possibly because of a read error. The CDR3 protein is CASVELNHRGAVF. The CDR3 coding sequence is TGTGCCAGCGTCGAACTGAATCACCGGGGAGCTGTTTTT. The gene calls are TRBV12-3 or TRBV12-4 and TRBJ2-2, with D perhaps TRBD2 (5 bases). The CDR3 covers 13 residues.

CDR3 nucleotides: TGTGCCAGCACCTCTCCAGGAATCTCACCCCTCCACTTT. It codes for CASTSPGISPLHF. V is TRBV27 and J is TRBJ1-6; the D is unclear. Trimming took 7 bases from V and 10 from J, leaving 14 bases between them. This CDR3 spans 13 amino acids. Germline-derived CDR1 and CDR2 are MNHEY and SMNVEV (reference sequence).

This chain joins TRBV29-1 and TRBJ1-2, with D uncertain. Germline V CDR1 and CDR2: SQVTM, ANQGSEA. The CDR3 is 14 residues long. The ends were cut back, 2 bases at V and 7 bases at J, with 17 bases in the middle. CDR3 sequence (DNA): TGCAGCGTTGAAAGTCGGGTCTCTCGAGCTGGCTACACCTTC. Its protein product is CSVESRVSRAGYTF. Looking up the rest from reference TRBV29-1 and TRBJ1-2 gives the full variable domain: SAVISQKPSRDICQRGTSLTIQCQVDSQVTMMFWYRQQPGQSLTLIATANQGSEATYESGFVIDKFPISRPNLTFSTLTVSNMSPEDSSIYLCSVESRVSRAGYTFGSGTRLTVV.

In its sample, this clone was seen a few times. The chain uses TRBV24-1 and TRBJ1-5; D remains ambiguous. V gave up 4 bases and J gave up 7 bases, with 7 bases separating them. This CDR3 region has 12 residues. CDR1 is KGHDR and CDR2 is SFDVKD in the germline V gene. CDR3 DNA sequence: TGTGCCACCAGTGACGGCGGCCAGCCCCAGCATTTT. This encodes CATSDGGQPQHF.

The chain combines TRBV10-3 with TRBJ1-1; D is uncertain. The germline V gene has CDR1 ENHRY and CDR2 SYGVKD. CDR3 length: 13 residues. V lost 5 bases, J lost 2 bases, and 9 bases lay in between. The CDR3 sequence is CAISLRENTEAFF. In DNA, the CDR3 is TGTGCCATCAGTCTCCGGGAAAACACTGAAGCTTTCTTT.